This TCR beta chain is from a study of blood T cell repertoires in COVID-19. Study in general: The study drew acute and convalescent COVID-19 samples from the United States, Italy and Spain. PBMCs, B-cell-depleted T cells, or T cells provided the cDNA or gDNA that made up the material.

Authors' analysis steps: Amplification of reference gene primers provided the estimated nucleated cell counts. The assay was immunoSEQ multiplex PCR, and TCRdb's table has in-frame clones only and misses some. The V and J calls and clone size are taken from that table; D and trimming were inferred from the DNA. The repertoire consists of just over 250,000 clones, with 87% occurring once and the leading ten covering 2% to 2.5%. The CDR3 length is 15 residues. Losses at the gene ends were 4 bases for V and 7 bases for J; bases not matched to a gene: 9. Germline CDR1 reads MGHRA; CDR2 reads YSYEKL. The receptor comes from a woman aged 45 to 65 with acute or convalescent COVID-19. The V gene is TRBV4-1, the J gene TRBJ1-4; 7 bases line up with TRBD1. Sequenced sample: peripheral blood. The CDR3 DNA sequence: TGCGCCAGCAGCCGAGCACAGGGGTCGGGTGAAAAACTGTTTTTT. Protein: CASSRAQGSGEKLFF.